A single sample is the source of the 29 T cell receptor beta chains below, sequenced in a study of blood T cell repertoires in COVID-19. Sequencing was performed with immunoSEQ multiplex PCR; in TCRdb, only in-frame clones are kept and a portion is missing. The sample carries roughly 340,000 clones, roughly 86% recorded once. The sample comprised peripheral blood. The receptors derive from a woman between 65 and 79 years old with COVID-19, enrolled during active disease.

In its sample, this clone was seen once. This chain joins TRBV2 and TRBJ1-1, with 8 bases matching TRBD1. CDR3 length equals 12 residues. V lost 8 bases to trimming and J lost 7 bases; unmatched junction nucleotides: 6. The germline V gene encodes CDR1 SNHLY and CDR2 FYNNEI. CDR3 sequence reads: CASLRQGSEAFF. DNA of the CDR3: TGTGCCAGCCTCCGACAGGGGAGTGAAGCTTTCTTT.

The V and J genes are TRBV7-2 and TRBJ2-7, with D possibly TRBD1 on 5 matching bases. The CDR3 has 14 residues. Germline CDR1 reads SGHTA; CDR2 reads FQGNSA. Trimming removed 4 bases from V and 0 bases from J, with 10 bases in between. The CDR3 loop is CASSSTRASYEQYF. DNA for the CDR3: TGTGCCAGCAGCTCAACCAGGGCCTCCTACGAGCAGTACTTC.

The table lists this clone with a few counts. The V and J genes are TRBV7-9 and TRBJ2-7; maybe TRBD1 (5 bases). The germline V gene has CDR1 SEHNR and CDR2 FQNEAQ (reference sequence). The CDR3 covers 14 residues. V was clipped by 10 bases and J by 2 bases, with 18 bases between them. DNA for the CDR3: TGTGCCACCGACCGGACGTGGGGCACCTACGAGCAGTACTTC. The encoded protein is CATDRTWGTYEQYF.

CDR3 DNA sequence: TGTGCTAGTGGTCCCGGGACAGGGGGCATCTCCTACGAGCAGTACTTC. It is translated as CASGPGTGGISYEQYF. This chain uses TRBV12-5 with TRBJ2-7, with 12 bases that match TRBD1. CDR1 LGHNT and CDR2 FRNRAP come from the germline V gene. V gave up 5 bases and J gave up 0 bases; unmatched junction bases: 5. The CDR3 is 16 amino acids.

The chain recombines TRBV28 with TRBJ1-4; D not resolved. CDR3 size: 15 residues. Germline lookup yields CDR1 MDHEN and CDR2 SYDVKM. Trimming removed 2 bases at V and 8 bases at J, with 15 bases between. The CDR3 is CASSLMSPSGEKLFF. CDR3 DNA sequence: TGTGCCAGCAGTTTAATGAGCCCTAGCGGGGAAAAACTGTTTTTT.

The table lists this clone with a few counts. V is TRBV18 and J is TRBJ1-1; D gene uncertain. CDR3 length: 13 residues. Trimming pared 4 bases from V and 6 bases from J, leaving 12 bases between. Germline CDR1 is KGHSH and CDR2 is LQKENI. This CDR3 reads CASSRSGEAEAFF. DNA for the CDR3: TGTGCCAGCTCACGCTCCGGGGAGGCTGAAGCTTTCTTT.

As for this clone: Other DNA sequences of this sample code for an identical CDR3. This chain uses TRBV3-1 (or the pseudogene TRBV3-2) with TRBJ2-5; D possibly corresponds to TRBD1 (7 bases). Germline lookup yields CDR1 LGHDT and CDR2 YNNKEL (reference sequence). There are 13 residues in the CDR3. V was cut by 4 bases and J by 3 bases, with 9 bases left in between. CDR3 sequence reads: CASSLRGEETQYF. CDR3 in DNA: TGTGCCAGCAGCCTCAGGGGGGAAGAGACCCAGTACTTC.

The rearrangement links TRBV3-1 (or the pseudogene TRBV3-2) to TRBJ1-1; 7 bases map to TRBD1. Germline assignment: CDR1 LGHDT and CDR2 YNNKEL (reference sequence). V was pared by 4 bases and J by 0 bases, with 2 bases of the junction left unmatched. The CDR3 loop spans 14 amino acids. The CDR3 sequence is CASSRDSLNTEAFF. The CDR3 bases are TGTGCCAGCAGCCGGGACAGCTTGAACACTGAAGCTTTCTTT.

This chain joins TRBV21-1 and TRBJ1-5. TRBV21-1 is classified as a pseudogene. The CDR3 extends over 14 amino acids. The CDR3 DNA is TGTGCCAGAACGCACTCCTGCGGGAATCAGCCCCAGCATTTT. As protein: CARTHSCGNQPQHF.

The CDR3 DNA reads TGTGCCAGCAGCTCTCCGACTCTGGACAGGAACAATGAGCAGTTCTTC. It translates to CASSSPTLDRNNEQFF. This chain links TRBV7-8 with TRBJ2-1, with TRBD1 matching over 7 bases. CDR3 length: 16 amino acids. The junction had 11 bases not matched to a gene; V was cut back by 4 bases and J by 5 bases. From germline, CDR1 is SGHVS and CDR2 FQNEAQ.

The V and J genes are TRBV5-1 and TRBJ2-7; 10 bases align to TRBD1. Germline V gene data show CDR1 as SGHRS and CDR2 as YFSETQ. The CDR3 is 16 residues long. The trim removed 5 bases at V and 3 bases at J, leaving 11 bases unmatched. CDR3 protein: CASSSGTGEGRYEQYF. For the CDR3, the DNA is TGCGCCAGCAGTTCCGGGACAGGGGAGGGCCGCTACGAGCAGTACTTC.

The genes are TRBV7-2 and TRBJ2-7; TRBD1 is a possible D gene (8 bases). The CDR3 is 14 amino acids. CDR1 is SGHTA and CDR2 is FQGNSA in the germline V gene. The V end was cut by 1 base, the J end by 4 bases, with 11 bases between. CDR3 DNA: TGTGCCAGCAGCTTAGACAGGGGGGGATACGAGCAGTACTTC. This gives the protein CASSLDRGGYEQYF.

CDR3 DNA sequence: TGCGCCAGCAGCTTTCAGGGGCCTGACACTGAAGCTTTCTTT. Amino acid sequence: CASSFQGPDTEAFF. V usage is TRBV5-1 and J usage is TRBJ1-1, with a weak D call TRBD1 (6 bases). CDR1 SGHRS and CDR2 YFSETQ come from the germline V gene. V dropped 2 bases and J dropped 3 bases, with 11 bases sitting between them. The CDR3 consists of 14 residues. Filled out from reference TRBV5-1 and TRBJ1-1, the complete variable domain reads KAGVTQTPRYLIKTRGQQVTLSCSPISGHRSVSWYQQTPGQGLQFLFEYFSETQRNKGNFPGRFSGRQFSNSRSEMNVSTLELGDSALYLCASSFQGPDTEAFFGQGTRLTVV.

The rearrangement joins TRBV5-1 to TRBJ2-7, with TRBD1 matching over 8 bases. Germline V gives CDR1 SGHRS, CDR2 YFSETQ. The CDR3 sequence is 14 residues long. V lost 0 bases to trimming and J lost 6 bases; unmatched junction nucleotides: 5. Here the CDR3 reads CASSLGDRRTEQYF. As DNA, the CDR3 is TGCGCCAGCAGCTTGGGGGACAGGAGAACCGAGCAGTACTTC.

The chain combines TRBV29-1 with TRBJ2-5; possibly TRBD2 for D (5 bases). From germline, CDR1 is SQVTM and CDR2 ANQGSEA. The CDR3 is made up of 11 amino acids. The ends were cut back, 6 bases at V and 7 bases at J, with 12 bases in the middle. Written as DNA, the CDR3 is TGCAGCGTCCCAGAGGGTTCGACCCAGTACTTC. The encoded protein is CSVPEGSTQYF.

V usage is TRBV20-1 and J usage is TRBJ1-5, with a possible D match to TRBD1 (6 bases). The germline CDR1 and CDR2 sequences are DFQATT and SNEGSKA (reference sequence). With 3 bases removed from V and 0 bases from J, the gap between germline ends came to 15 bases. The CDR3 covers 16 residues. The CDR3 DNA sequence: TGCAGTGCTAGTAGGGCCAGGGGATATAGCAATCAGCCCCAGCATTTT. Residues: CSASRARGYSNQPQHF.

The rearrangement links TRBV19 to TRBJ1-3; D call uncertain. Trimming removed 11 bases from V and 4 bases from J, with 18 bases in between. CDR3 length: 14 amino acids. Germline CDR1 LNHDA, CDR2 SQIVND (reference sequence). Written as DNA, the CDR3 is TGTGCCTGCCTCAAAGGAGACCTCGGAAACACCATATATTTT. Encoded protein: CACLKGDLGNTIYF. The full variable domain, with the rest looked up from reference TRBV19 and TRBJ1-3, is DGGITQSPKYLFRKEGQNVTLSCEQNLNHDAMYWYRQDPGQGLRLIYYSQIVNDFQKGDIAEGYSVSREKKESFPLTVTSAQKNPTAFYLCACLKGDLGNTIYFGEGSWLTVV.

Regarding this clone: One end of the junction is discordant with germline, which a read error may explain. As DNA, the CDR3 is TGTGCCAGCAGTTACTCAGGGGTGGAGACAGACAAAGTTTTT. Encoded protein: CASSYSGVETDKVF. This chain connects TRBV6-5 to TRBJ1-3; the D gene is possibly TRBD1 (5 bases). CDR1 MNHEY and CDR2 SVGAGI come from the germline V gene. The CDR3 consists of 14 residues.

The chain joins TRBV20-1 to TRBJ2-7; D gene ambiguous. This CDR3 comprises 11 residues. Per the germline V gene, CDR1 is DFQATT and CDR2 is SNEGSKA (reference sequence). V lost 5 bases to trimming and J lost 1 base, with 6 bases between them. CDR3 sequence reads: CSAPLSYEQYF. CDR3 DNA sequence: TGCAGTGCTCCCTTATCCTACGAGCAGTACTTC.

This rearrangement joins TRBV7-9 to TRBJ2-1; 9 nucleotides match TRBD2. The CDR3 is made up of 14 amino acids. V shed 6 bases and J 8 bases; nucleotides not matched to a gene: 8. Germline loops: CDR1 SEHNR, CDR2 FQNEAQ (reference sequence). This CDR3 is CASSLRGGAHEQFF. The CDR3 DNA follows: TGTGCCAGCAGTCTACGCGGGGGGGCCCATGAGCAGTTCTTC.

The chain links TRBV3-1 (or the pseudogene TRBV3-2) to TRBJ1-5; TRBD1 matches at 8 bases. The CDR3 has 15 residues. The V segment lost 1 base and the J segment 3 bases; nucleotides outside the gene matches: 2. Germline V CDR1 and CDR2: LGHDT, YNNKEL (reference sequence). The CDR3 nucleotides read TGTGCCAGCAGCCAAGTGACAGGGGTCAATCAGCCCCAGCATTTT. It is translated as CASSQVTGVNQPQHF.

The chain employs TRBV9 and TRBJ1-2; 11 nucleotides match TRBD1. CDR1 SGDLS and CDR2 YYNGEE come from the germline V gene. V lost 5 bases, J lost 8 bases, and 14 bases stayed unmatched. This CDR3 has 16 residues. The CDR3 is CASSTPGTGGERGYTF. The CDR3 DNA sequence: TGTGCCAGCAGTACTCCCGGGACAGGGGGAGAAAGGGGCTACACCTTC.

J is TRBJ1-1 and V is TRBV5-4; 7 bases fit TRBD1. V shed 4 bases, J shed 5 bases, and the junction held 8 bases outside the gene matches. CDR3 length equals 14 residues. Germline CDR1 SGHNT, CDR2 YYREEE (reference sequence). The CDR3, as DNA: TGTGCCAGCAGCCCCGACGGGACAGTGACTGAAGCTTTCTTT. It encodes CASSPDGTVTEAFF.

The chain carries TRBV2 and TRBJ1-2; D is ambiguous. CDR3 length: 14 amino acids. V lost 8 bases and J lost 4, with 17 bases in between. Germline CDR1 SNHLY, CDR2 FYNNEI. CDR3 residues: CASVPGTVIYGYTF. The DNA for the CDR3 is TGTGCCAGCGTCCCCGGTACAGTCATCTATGGCTACACCTTC.

This clone was seen a single time. The chain recombines TRBV28 with TRBJ1-5; no reliable D call. This CDR3 comprises 15 residues. CDR1 and CDR2 (germline): MDHEN, SYDVKM. V shed 6 bases and J shed 7 bases, with 19 bases lying between them. The CDR3: CASSYGPRGRQPQHF. CDR3 DNA sequence: TGTGCCAGCAGCTATGGGCCCCGCGGGAGACAGCCCCAGCATTTT. The whole variable domain, remainder taken from reference TRBV28 and TRBJ1-5, is DVKVTQSSRYLVKRTGEKVFLECVQDMDHENMFWYRQDPGLGLRLIYFSYDVKMKEKGDIPEGYSVSREKKERFSLILESASTNQTSMYLCASSYGPRGRQPQHFGDGTRLSIL.

The chain links TRBV23-1 to TRBJ1-4, with 8 bases fitting TRBD1. TRBV23-1 is flagged as an ORF with uncertain function. The V and J ends lost 5 bases and 3 bases, in that order; junction bases with no gene match: 8. The CDR3 spans 16 residues. CDR3 amino acids: CASSNQGAGANEKLFF. CDR3 sequence (DNA): TGCGCCAGCAGTAACCAGGGGGCTGGGGCTAATGAAAAACTGTTTTTT.

The V and J genes are TRBV5-1 and TRBJ2-7; 8 positions match TRBD1. Germline V CDR1 and CDR2: SGHRS, YFSETQ. With V trimmed by 4 bases and J by 1 base, 10 bases remained unmatched. This CDR3 is built from 16 residues. The CDR3 sequence: CASSVATGTGSYEQYF. The DNA for the CDR3 is TGCGCCAGCAGCGTGGCGACCGGGACAGGATCCTACGAGCAGTACTTC.

CDR3 region: CSADREDTQYF. The CDR3, as DNA: TGCAGCGCGGACAGGGAAGATACGCAGTATTTT. V gene TRBV29-1 combines with J gene TRBJ2-3; TRBD1 matches 8 bases. CDR1 is SQVTM and CDR2 is ANQGSEA in the germline V gene. The V gene end was trimmed by 7 bases and the J gene end by 5 bases; junction bases not matched to a gene: 2. There are 11 residues in the CDR3.

The chain carries TRBV7-9 and TRBJ2-7; possible D gene TRBD1, 6 bases. The CDR3 runs 16 residues. The V and J ends lost 5 bases and 1 base respectively, with 18 bases between them. CDR1 SEHNR and CDR2 FQNEAQ come from the germline V gene (reference sequence). CDR3: CASSLSTGALSYEQYF. The CDR3, as DNA: TGTGCCAGCAGCCTCTCGACAGGAGCCCTTTCCTACGAGCAGTACTTC.